These 4 T cell receptor beta chains were all obtained from the same sample, sequenced in a study of T cell repertoires in cytomegalovirus infection. Their antigens are not known. A single record per CDR3 protein comes from TCRdb applying MiXCR to the reads. Here the sample spans under 500,000 distinct CDR3 sequences, approximately 42% being singletons. This specimen consisted of cultured PBMCs, obtained from culture after CMV antigen stimulation. The receptors were sampled from a human donor in good health (CMV status not recorded). Some clones in this sample may be carry-over from other donors' samples.

The sample holds many counts of this clonotype. V gene TRBV7-8 combines with J gene TRBJ2-1, with 9 bases lining up with TRBD2. Trimming took 5 bases from V and 4 from J; bases not matched to a gene: 9. The CDR3 length is 16 residues. CDR1 is SGHVS and CDR2 is FQNEAQ in the germline V gene. The CDR3 reads CASSQNSGSSYNEQFF. CDR3 coding DNA: TGTGCCAGCAGCCAAAATAGCGGGAGTTCGTACAATGAGCAGTTCTTC.

This clonotype was observed a few times. The CDR3 DNA reads TGTGCCACCAGTGGCGGCTTTAGCGGGAGCTACGAGCAGTACTTC. Translating gives CATSGGFSGSYEQYF. The genes are TRBV15 and TRBJ2-7, with TRBD2 identical over 9 bases. Per the germline V gene, CDR1 is LNHNV and CDR2 is YYDKDF (reference sequence). The CDR3 runs 15 residues. Trimming took 6 bases from V and 3 from J; bases not matched to a gene: 9. Using reference TRBV15 and TRBJ2-7 for the parts outside the CDR3, the full variable domain is DAMVIQNPRYQVTQFGKPVTLSCSQTLNHNVMYWYQQKSSQAPKLLFHYYDKDFNNEADTPDNFQSRRPNTSFCFLDIRSPGLGDTAMYLCATSGGFSGSYEQYFGPGTRLTVT.

This clonotype was counted a few times. The chain joins TRBV20-1 to TRBJ2-1; D remains ambiguous. The ends were cut back, 3 bases at V and 7 bases at J, with 13 bases in the middle. The length of the CDR3 is 13 residues. Germline V gene lookup returns CDR1 DFQATT and CDR2 SNEGSKA (reference sequence). The CDR3 DNA is TGCAGTGCTAGTCCGGTCAACTGGAATGAGCAGTTCTTC. It codes for CSASPVNWNEQFF.

The rearrangement joins TRBV20-1 to TRBJ1-2; D perhaps matches TRBD1 (6 bases). This CDR3 contains 12 residues. V lost 5 bases, J lost 7 bases, and 14 bases lay in between. CDR1 and CDR2 from the germline V gene are DFQATT and SNEGSKA (reference sequence). Here the CDR3 DNA reads TGCAGTGCTCTCAACCCAGGGGTTGGCTACACCTTC. As protein: CSALNPGVGYTF.